These 8 T cell receptor beta chains came from one sample sequenced in a study of OX40 agonist ivuxolimab in advanced cancers. Data came from immunoSEQ multiplex PCR; TCRdb stores just in-frame clones and leaves some out. The sample contains around 76,000 clones, 80% to 90% of which appear only once. The material was CD4+ or CD8+ T cells sorted from blood, obtained in a trial of the OX40 agonist ivuxolimab. The receptor source for this set is an adult with an advanced solid tumor such as melanoma, head and neck, liver or kidney cancer.

V and J are TRBV11-2 and TRBJ2-1, with D perhaps TRBD1 (6 bases). The CDR3 consists of 14 residues. The V gene lost 4 bases and the J gene lost 4 bases, with 11 bases spanning the gap. Germline-derived CDR1 and CDR2 are SGHAT and FQNNGV. CDR3 bases: TGTGCCAGCAGCTCAGGACAGCAATACAATGAGCAGTTCTTC. This codes for CASSSGQQYNEQFF. The variable domain in full, with the rest retrieved from reference TRBV11-2 and TRBJ2-1, is EAGVAQSPRYKIIEKRQSVAFWCNPISGHATLYWYQQILGQGPKLLIQFQNNGVVDDSQLPKDRFSAERLKGVDSTLKIQPAKLEDSAVYLCASSSGQQYNEQFFGPGTRLTVL.

CDR3 coding DNA: TGTGCCAGCAGCCCGTTGTTGGGGCCCCAAGAGACCCAGTACTTC. Residues: CASSPLLGPQETQYF. The chain links TRBV5-4 to TRBJ2-5; TRBD1 is a possible D gene (5 bases). V dropped 4 bases and J dropped 1 base, with 14 bases sitting between them. CDR1 and CDR2 from the germline V gene are SGHNT and YYREEE (reference sequence). The CDR3 covers 15 residues.

This chain links TRBV2 with TRBJ1-4; D remains ambiguous. The CDR3 extends over 12 amino acids. V was clipped by 5 bases and J by 3 bases, with 4 bases between them. From germline, CDR1 is SNHLY and CDR2 FYNNEI. The CDR3, as DNA: TGTGCCAGCAGTCGGCCTAATGAAAAACTGTTTTTT. Its protein product is CASSRPNEKLFF.

The chain has TRBV5-1 and TRBJ2-7; no clear D. Trimming shortened V by 6 bases and J by 0 bases, and 13 bases separated the two germline ends. CDR3 length equals 14 residues. CDR1 is SGHRS, CDR2 YFSETQ, per germline. Here the CDR3 DNA reads TGCGCCAGCAAAGGCCAGAGTAGCTCCTACGAGCAGTACTTC. Amino acid sequence: CASKGQSSSYEQYF.

V and J are TRBV18 and TRBJ2-1; 9 bases are a match to TRBD1. This CDR3 spans 15 amino acids. J lost 7 bases, V lost 4 bases, and 8 bases had no gene match. CDR1 is KGHSH, CDR2 LQKENI, per germline. The CDR3 DNA is TGTGCCAGCTCACAAGGGACAGGGTTGGCGAATGAGCAGTTCTTC. As protein: CASSQGTGLANEQFF.

This clone was seen more than once but under ten times. The chain joins TRBV19 to TRBJ1-1; D is perhaps TRBD1 (6 bases). Germline-derived CDR1 and CDR2 are LNHDA and SQIVND (reference sequence). The CDR3 spans 17 residues. The V and J ends lost 5 bases and 1 base respectively, with 20 bases between them. The CDR3 sequence is CASSALSFRGRNTEAFF. The CDR3 region has the DNA TGTGCCAGTAGTGCCCTCTCATTCAGGGGAAGGAACACTGAAGCTTTCTTT.

V gene TRBV6-6 combines with J gene TRBJ2-4; D remains ambiguous. Deletions cut 5 bases from V and 0 bases from J, with 8 bases between. This CDR3 comprises 14 residues. CDR1 is MNHNY, CDR2 SVGAGI, per germline (reference sequence). The CDR3 DNA is TGTGCCAGCAGTCCCTCGGAAGCCAAAAACATTCAGTACTTC. Translating gives CASSPSEAKNIQYF.

This clone has only one observation. The chain is built from TRBV5-1 and TRBJ2-3, with TRBD2 matching 7 bases. CDR1 SGHRS and CDR2 YFSETQ come from the germline V gene. The CDR3 has 16 residues. V lost 2 bases and J lost 0; bases outside the gene matches: 6. The CDR3 DNA is TGCGCCAGCAGCTTTCTAGCGGCTACTAGCACAGATACGCAGTATTTT. Translation gives CASSFLAATSTDTQYF.